Presented here are 23 T cell receptor beta chains from one specimen sequenced in a study of blood T cells in healthy people across ages. Using a J-beta primer mix together with a sample-barcoded 5' primer, a second PCR was run for about 6 to 11 cycles. TCRdb used MiXCR to reprocess the 5' RACE reads, holding one entry per CDR3 protein. The sample lists roughly 1.5 million distinct CDR3 sequences; less than 45% were seen once. The sample taken for sequencing was blood. The receptors derive from a woman aged 18-35 years in good health.

V usage is TRBV7-9 and J usage is TRBJ2-7, with D unresolved. The V end was cut by 3 bases, the J end by 0 bases, with 15 bases between. The CDR3 consists of 16 residues. Germline-derived CDR1 and CDR2 are SEHNR and FQNEAQ (reference sequence). CDR3 amino acids: CASSFVPSRSSYEQYF. CDR3 DNA sequence: TGTGCCAGCAGCTTCGTTCCAAGCCGTAGCTCCTACGAGCAGTACTTC.

This chain joins TRBV6-5 and TRBJ1-1; D gene ambiguous. Trimming cost V 2 bases and J 1 base, with 8 bases left between them. The CDR3 length is 14 residues. CDR1 MNHEY and CDR2 SVGAGI come from the germline V gene. CDR3 region: CASSYDYRNTEAFF. DNA for the CDR3: TGTGCCAGCAGTTACGACTACCGGAACACTGAAGCTTTCTTT.

This clonotype came up a few times. The chain employs TRBV3-1 and TRBJ1-5; D perhaps matches TRBD1 (5 bases). The germline CDR1 and CDR2 sequences are LGHDT and YNNKEL (reference sequence). This CDR3 is 14 amino acids long. Trimming pared 9 bases from V and 5 bases from J, leaving 17 bases between. CDR3 amino acids: CASSPGRGDQPQHF. CDR3 DNA sequence: TGTGCCAGTTCTCCAGGGAGGGGAGATCAGCCCCAGCATTTT.

This clonotype was observed a handful of times. The chain combines TRBV6-2 or TRBV6-3 with TRBJ2-1; D call uncertain. V was pared by 2 bases and J by 4 bases, with 9 bases between. Germline CDR1 and CDR2: MNHEY and SVGEGT. The CDR3 is made up of 14 amino acids. CDR3 sequence reads: CASSYPPRYNEQFF. For the CDR3, the DNA is TGTGCCAGCAGTTACCCCCCGAGGTACAATGAGCAGTTCTTC.

The CDR3 spells CATSRDFGHEQFF. In DNA, the CDR3 is TGTGCCACCAGCAGAGATTTCGGCCATGAGCAGTTCTTC. The chain links TRBV15 to TRBJ2-1, with D unresolved. V lost 0 bases, J lost 8 bases, and 8 bases lay in between. The CDR3 extends over 13 amino acids. Germline-derived CDR1 and CDR2 are LNHNV and YYDKDF (reference sequence).

The V gene is TRBV20-1, the J gene TRBJ2-5; a possible D gene is TRBD2 (6 bases). The V gene's germline CDR1 is DFQATT and CDR2 SNEGSKA (reference sequence). Trimming removed 4 bases at V and 11 bases at J, with 23 bases between. The CDR3 loop spans 14 amino acids. The CDR3 DNA is TGCAGTGCTACACTAGCCTATCAATCGTATGAGCAGTACTTC. Its protein product is CSATLAYQSYEQYF.

The V and J genes are TRBV6-6 and TRBJ2-5, with unresolved D. The V end was cut by 0 bases, the J end by 2 bases, with 10 bases between. The CDR3 is 15 amino acids. Looked up from germline, CDR1 is MNHNY and CDR2 is SVGAGI (reference sequence). CDR3 residues: CASSYSKAPQETQYF. CDR3 in DNA: TGTGCCAGCAGTTACTCGAAAGCGCCTCAAGAGACCCAGTACTTC.

The chain is built from TRBV20-1 and TRBJ2-5, with 9 bases that match TRBD1. Germline V gene sequence: CDR1 DFQATT, CDR2 SNEGSKA (reference sequence). V lost 5 bases to trimming and J lost 1 base; unmatched junction nucleotides: 14. The CDR3 extends over 17 amino acids. In nucleotides, the CDR3 is TGCAGTGCTTCTAGACAGGGGGAAGGGTCGGGCCAAGAGACCCAGTACTTC. Protein: CSASRQGEGSGQETQYF.

Only a few counts were recorded for this clonotype. The chain carries TRBV4-3 and TRBJ2-3, with D possibly matching TRBD2 (6 bases). Trimming stripped 2 bases from V and 4 bases from J, with 19 bases between. There are 17 residues in the CDR3. CDR1 and CDR2 from the germline V gene are LGHNA and YSLEER. The CDR3 is CASSQPLDSSGADTQYF. The CDR3 DNA follows: TGCGCCAGCAGCCAACCACTCGACAGTTCGGGGGCAGATACGCAGTATTTT.

A few counts support this clonotype. This rearrangement joins TRBV20-1 to TRBJ2-3; D gene ambiguous. Trimming shortened V by 3 bases and J by 2 bases, and 15 bases separated the two germline ends. CDR3 length equals 15 residues. Germline assignment: CDR1 DFQATT and CDR2 SNEGSKA (reference sequence). CDR3 DNA: TGCAGTGCTAGTTGGCTACAGCCTACCACAGATACGCAGTATTTT. This encodes CSASWLQPTTDTQYF.

In its sample, this clonotype was seen a few times. This rearrangement joins TRBV20-1 to TRBJ2-3, with TRBD2 matching over 12 bases. CDR1 and CDR2 (germline): DFQATT, SNEGSKA (reference sequence). The CDR3 loop spans 17 amino acids. V lost 8 bases, J lost 2 bases, and 14 bases stayed unmatched. For the CDR3, the DNA is TGCAGTACCACCCTCCTGACTAGCGGGGGCCCCACAGATACGCAGTATTTT. Translated: CSTTLLTSGGPTDTQYF.

The chain links TRBV25-1 to TRBJ2-4; D is ambiguous. There are 14 residues in the CDR3. The V end was cut by 3 bases, the J end by 6 bases, with 12 bases between. Per germline, CDR1 MGHDK and CDR2 SYGVNS. The CDR3 DNA follows: TGTGCCAGCAGTGACCCCGGCGGTAGAAACATTCAGTACTTC. Residues: CASSDPGGRNIQYF.

This clonotype was picked up a small number of times. This chain joins TRBV19 and TRBJ2-7; D may match TRBD1 or TRBD2 (5 bases each). Germline V CDR1 and CDR2: LNHDA, SQIVND (reference sequence). The V end lost 6 bases, the J end lost 0 bases, and 12 bases lay between the germline ends. The CDR3 extends over 14 amino acids. CDR3 sequence reads: CASRRRDGSYEQYF. The CDR3 DNA is TGTGCCAGTAGGAGACGGGACGGCTCCTACGAGCAGTACTTC.

Points on this clonotype: This clone may be a read error of a much larger clone one base away. The rearrangement links TRBV6-2 or TRBV6-3 to TRBJ2-3; D is possibly TRBD2 (6 bases). The germline gives CDR1 MNHEY, CDR2 SVGEGT. V was cut by 0 bases and J by 1 base, with 14 bases left in between. The length of the CDR3 is 17 residues. CDR3 DNA: TGTGCCAGCAGTTACTCGATTAGCGGAGAAGGCACAGATACGCAGTATTTT. Its translation is CASSYSISGEGTDTQYF.

The chain combines TRBV6-6 with TRBJ1-1; possible D gene TRBD1, 5 bases. The germline CDR1 and CDR2 sequences are MNHNY and SVGAGI (reference sequence). The CDR3 is made up of 13 amino acids. Trimming shortened V by 4 bases and J by 4 bases, and 10 bases separated the two germline ends. The CDR3 coding sequence is TGTGCCAGCAGTTGGGACTTGGTCACTGAAGCTTTCTTT. It specifies CASSWDLVTEAFF.

The chain employs TRBV7-2 and TRBJ2-7; D may be TRBD2 (7 bases). Germline assignment: CDR1 SGHTA and CDR2 FQGNSA. V lost 6 bases, J lost 0 bases, and 15 bases lay in between. The CDR3 runs 15 residues. In nucleotides, the CDR3 is TGTGCCAGCAGTCCCGGCGGGGGCCACTCCTACGAGCAGTACTTC. As protein: CASSPGGGHSYEQYF.

The V and J genes are TRBV5-1 and TRBJ2-7, with 11 nucleotides matching TRBD2. Per germline, CDR1 SGHRS and CDR2 YFSETQ. The CDR3 spans 16 residues. The V segment lost 0 bases and the J segment 7 bases; nucleotides outside the gene matches: 9. CDR3 bases: TGCGCCAGCAGCTTGGGCGTACTAGCGGGAGTAGTTGAGCAGTACTTC. This codes for CASSLGVLAGVVEQYF.

This chain uses TRBV7-2 with TRBJ1-6; perhaps TRBD1 as D (6 bases). V lost 2 bases, J lost 10 bases, and 18 bases lay in between. Per the germline V gene, CDR1 is SGHTA and CDR2 is FQGNSA. The CDR3 runs to 16 residues. This CDR3 is CASSLRAGALSSPLHF. CDR3 bases: TGTGCCAGCAGCTTAAGGGCAGGGGCCTTGTCGTCACCCCTCCACTTT.

This sequence joins TRBV2 and TRBJ2-1, with D possibly matching TRBD1 (6 bases). The CDR3 extends over 15 amino acids. Germline CDR1 and CDR2: SNHLY and FYNNEI. Trimming removed 6 bases from V and 0 bases from J, with 12 bases in between. CDR3 DNA: TGTGCCAGCAGGAGAGGACAGAGCTCCTACAATGAGCAGTTCTTC. As protein: CASRRGQSSYNEQFF.

The chain employs TRBV10-3 and TRBJ1-4; the match to TRBD1 covers 7 bases. The CDR3 sequence is 12 residues long. Looked up from germline, CDR1 is ENHRY and CDR2 is SYGVKD. V lost 8 bases to trimming and J lost 10 bases; unmatched junction nucleotides: 7. The chain's CDR3 is CAIGQVPRKLFF. The CDR3 bases are TGTGCCATCGGACAGGTCCCGAGAAAACTGTTTTTT.

This clonotype was seen only a few times. The J gene is TRBJ1-5, the V gene TRBV7-9; TRBD1 matches at 9 bases. This CDR3 comprises 15 residues. Germline-derived CDR1 and CDR2 are SEHNR and FQNEAQ (reference sequence). The V segment lost 7 bases and the J segment 1 base; nucleotides outside the gene matches: 5. CDR3 coding DNA: TGTGCCAGCACCCCAGGACAGGGGAGCAATCAGCCCCAGCATTTT. It specifies CASTPGQGSNQPQHF.

CDR3 nucleotides: TGTGCCAGCAGTTTAGCACCGGGACGGGACTACGAGCAGTACTTC. Translation gives CASSLAPGRDYEQYF. J is TRBJ2-7 and V is TRBV12-3 or TRBV12-4, with D perhaps matching TRBD1 or TRBD2 (5 bases each). Trimming shortened V by 0 bases and J by 3 bases, and 12 bases separated the two germline ends. The CDR3 is 15 residues long.

This clonotype was seen only a few times. CDR3 in amino acids: CSATSGVYNEQFF. The DNA for the CDR3 is TGCAGTGCTACTAGCGGGGTCTACAATGAGCAGTTCTTC. This chain links TRBV20-1 with TRBJ2-1, with 9 bases lining up with TRBD2. V dropped 4 bases and J dropped 3; count of bases not matched to a gene: 1. CDR3 length: 13 residues. Germline V CDR1 and CDR2: DFQATT, SNEGSKA (reference sequence).